The sequence of this T cell receptor (beta chain) was determined in a study of early T cells in non-severe SARS-CoV-2 infection. Study-wide background: RNA in bulk from unsorted whole blood was sequenced, and chains were unpaired.

Researchers attached unique molecular identifiers to individual cDNA molecules. TCRdb ran MiXCR on the 5' RACE reads and lists one entry per CDR3 protein. The sample carries 95,000 to 100,000 distinct CDR3 sequences, around 10% recorded once. Germline V gives CDR1 SGHNT, CDR2 YYREEE (reference sequence). The length of the CDR3 is 17 residues. The ends lost 4 bases at V and 0 bases at J; junction bases unmatched: 8. Sequencing was carried out using whole blood. V and J are TRBV5-4 and TRBJ2-2; 8 nucleotides line up with TRBD2. The source is an adult who was a healthcare worker with PCR-confirmed SARS-CoV-2 infection or an uninfected control (not recorded which). CDR3 region: CASSTSLLAANTGELFF. Written as DNA, the CDR3 is TGTGCCAGCAGCACCTCTTTACTAGCGGCGAACACCGGGGAGCTGTTTTTT.